This is a list of T cell receptor beta chains from one sample in a study of blood T cell repertoires in COVID-19. The protocol was immunoSEQ multiplex PCR, while the TCRdb copy is restricted to in-frame clones and leaves out a portion. Found here are about 150,000 clones, about 85% of them singletons; the top ten hold 8.3%. Sequenced material: peripheral blood. Receptors were obtained from a woman aged 60-70 years with COVID-19, enrolled during active disease. The CDR3 runs from the conserved cysteine through the conserved F or W. Each record gives: clone size, D gene, J gene, V gene, CDR3 protein, CDR3 DNA. D genes are given only for firm matches. A clone size is listed for some rows: how often the clone was seen (once, few, many), or a class if it is expanded.

once TRBD1 TRBJ1-5 TRBV20-1 CSASQAGQEPQHF TGCAGTGCTAGTCAGGCCGGACAGGAGCCCCAGCATTTT
- TRBD1 TRBJ1-5 TRBV19 CASIPFSAGQVGGQPQHF TGTGCCAGTATCCCTTTTTCCGCCGGACAGGTTGGGGGACAGCCCCAGCATTTT
- - TRBJ2-1 TRBV5-1 CASRYNSQGEQFF TGCGCCAGCAGGTATAATTCCCAGGGTGAGCAGTTCTTC
- TRBD1 TRBJ2-2 TRBV5-1 CASTPPGTANTGELFF TGCGCCAGCACCCCACCCGGGACAGCTAACACCGGGGAGCTGTTTTTT
- - TRBJ2-1 TRBV18 CASSPDTEQFF TGTGCCAGCTCACCGGACACTGAGCAGTTCTTC
once TRBD1 TRBJ1-2 TRBV10-3 CATAGTGGNGYTF TGTGCCACCGCCGGGACAGGGGGGAATGGCTACACCTTC
- TRBD1 TRBJ1-1 TRBV5-6 CASSLKRGLGTEAFF TGTGCCAGCAGCTTGAAGAGGGGGCTAGGCACTGAAGCTTTCTTT
- - TRBJ2-2 TRBV6-5 CASSYLGSGELFF TGTGCCAGCAGTTACCTTGGGAGCGGGGAGCTGTTTTTT
- - TRBJ2-7 TRBV5-1 CASSPQRLSYEQYF TGCGCCAGCAGCCCCCAGAGGCTGTCCTACGAGCAGTACTTC
- TRBD1 TRBJ1-1 TRBV19 CASRGQGMNTEAFF TGTGCCAGTAGGGGACAGGGCATGAACACTGAAGCTTTCTTT
- TRBD2 TRBJ2-7 TRBV30 CAWSRSSGRFYEQYF TGTGCCTGGAGTAGGTCTAGCGGGAGGTTCTACGAGCAGTACTTC
- TRBD1 TRBJ2-5 TRBV6-5 CASSRQGGRETQYF TGTGCCAGCAGTCGACAGGGTGGCCGCGAGACCCAGTACTTC
- TRBD2 TRBJ2-3 TRBV5-1 CASSYERGPSTDTQYF TGCGCCAGCAGCTACGAGCGGGGGCCGAGCACAGATACGCAGTATTTT
- TRBD1 TRBJ1-2 TRBV10-3 CAISGQGYGYTF TGTGCCATCAGTGGACAGGGCTATGGCTACACCTTC
- - TRBJ1-2 TRBV24-1 CATSDPTRGHNYGYTF TGTGCCACCAGTGATCCTACCAGGGGACATAACTATGGCTACACCTTC
once TRBD2 TRBJ2-1 TRBV14 CASSQDLAGRNEQFF TGTGCCAGCAGCCAAGATCTAGCGGGAAGGAATGAGCAGTTCTTC
- TRBD1 TRBJ2-6 TRBV19 CASSIVTGSGANVLTF TGTGCCAGTAGTATTGTGACAGGGTCTGGGGCCAACGTCCTGACTTTC
few - TRBJ2-1 TRBV4-2 CASSPREGSYNEQFF TGTGCCAGCAGCCCGAGGGAAGGCTCCTACAATGAGCAGTTCTTC
- - TRBJ1-2 TRBV19 CASNPGPTTNYGYTF TGTGCCAGTAATCCTGGGCCGACTACTAACTATGGCTACACCTTC
- - TRBJ1-1 TRBV6-5 CASSSLGGRMNTEAFF TGTGCCAGCAGTTCACTGGGAGGACGGATGAACACTGAAGCTTTCTTT
- - TRBJ1-1 TRBV6-6 CASSPQGANTEAFF TGTGCCAGCAGTCCACAGGGTGCGAACACTGAAGCTTTCTTT
few - TRBJ2-7 TRBV3-1/TRBV3-2 CASSRGRVPSSYEQYF TGTGCCAGCAGCCGCGGCAGGGTACCTAGCTCCTACGAGCAGTACTTC
- - TRBJ1-1 TRBV5-5 CASSRSTGRNTEAFF TGTGCCAGCAGCCGTTCTACAGGGAGGAACACTGAAGCTTTCTTT
- - TRBJ2-7 TRBV3-1/TRBV3-2 CASSPKTGRTYEQYF TGTGCCAGCAGCCCGAAGACAGGGAGGACCTACGAGCAGTACTTC
- - TRBJ1-2 TRBV19 CASSIPAGNYGYTF TGTGCCAGTAGTATACCGGCAGGGAACTATGGCTACACCTTC
- - TRBJ1-5 TRBV5-4 CASSLGTDHEQPQHF TGTGCCAGCAGCTTGGGGACAGACCACGAACAGCCCCAGCATTTT
once - TRBJ1-6 TRBV5-1 CASSLDRSSYNSPLHF TGCGCCAGCAGCTTGGATAGGAGCTCCTATAATTCACCCCTCCACTTT
- TRBD1 TRBJ1-2 TRBV23-1 CASSQRQGARYGYTF TGCGCCAGCAGTCAACGACAGGGAGCGAGATATGGCTACACCTTC
- - TRBJ1-3 TRBV18 CASSPSQGLSGNTIYF TGTGCCAGCTCACCATCACAGGGTCTCTCTGGAAACACCATATATTTT
few TRBD1 TRBJ1-2 TRBV7-9 CASSDPGQGNYGYTF TGTGCCAGCAGCGACCCGGGACAGGGAAACTATGGCTACACCTTC
- - TRBJ1-3 TRBV11-2 CASRVSSGNTIYF TGTGCCAGCAGAGTCAGCTCTGGAAACACCATATATTTT
- TRBD2 TRBJ2-3 TRBV5-4 CASGLLAGGGGDTQYF TGTGCCAGCGGCCTACTAGCGGGGGGCGGGGGAGATACGCAGTATTTT
- TRBD1 TRBJ1-1 TRBV12-5 CASGLPQVQGQDRRNTEAFF TGTGCTAGTGGTTTGCCACAGGTTCAGGGACAGGACCGCCGGAACACTGAAGCTTTCTTT
once - TRBJ2-1 TRBV11-3 CASSFDRGRGVDEQFF TGTGCCAGCAGCTTCGATCGGGGGAGGGGGGTCGATGAGCAGTTCTTC
- - TRBJ1-6 TRBV6-1 CASSEQQGRDSPLHF TGTGCCAGCAGTGAACAGCAGGGTCGGGATTCACCCCTCCACTTT
- TRBD1 TRBJ1-1 TRBV18 CASSPRNGQGGTEAFF TGTGCCAGCTCACCACGGAATGGACAGGGAGGTACTGAAGCTTTCTTT
- - TRBJ1-2 TRBV24-1 CATSEGGYGYTF TGTGCCACCAGCGAGGGTGGCTATGGCTACACCTTC
- TRBD2 TRBJ2-7 TRBV19 CASSIAASSGEYSYEQYF TGTGCCAGTAGTATAGCCGCCTCTAGCGGGGAATACTCCTACGAGCAGTACTTC
- TRBD1 TRBJ1-1 TRBV5-6 CASSLAADRPEAFF TGTGCCAGCAGCTTGGCCGCGGACAGGCCTGAAGCTTTCTTT
once - TRBJ1-1 TRBV30 CAWSHPWGGTEAFF TGTGCCTGGAGTCACCCATGGGGAGGCACTGAAGCTTTCTTT
- - TRBJ1-1 TRBV18 CASSPNRGGVNTEAFF TGTGCCAGCTCACCGAACCGGGGCGGGGTGAACACTGAAGCTTTCTTT
- - TRBJ1-6 TRBV6-6 CAAASSYNSPLHF TGTGCCGCGGCAAGCTCCTATAATTCACCCCTCCACTTT
- TRBD1 TRBJ2-3 TRBV29-1 CSVDTGAADTQYF TGCAGCGTTGATACAGGGGCGGCAGATACGCAGTATTTT
- - TRBJ2-4 TRBV25-1 CASSGTGLGAKNIQYF TGTGCCAGCAGTGGAACAGGGTTAGGAGCCAAAAACATTCAGTACTTC
- TRBD2 TRBJ2-1 TRBV24-1 CATSDPAGGRNEQFF TGTGCCACCAGTGACCCAGCGGGGGGGCGGAATGAGCAGTTCTTC
- - TRBJ1-1 TRBV7-9 CASSLGAGERAFF TGTGCCAGCAGCTTAGGTGCAGGGGAGAGGGCTTTCTTT
- - TRBJ2-2 TRBV6-2/TRBV6-3 CASSKRGMSPRTGELFF TGTGCCAGCAGTAAGAGGGGGATGAGTCCACGGACCGGGGAGCTGTTTTTT
- TRBD1 TRBJ1-5 TRBV5-1 CASSLEGQSNQPQHF TGCGCCAGCAGCTTGGAGGGACAGAGCAATCAGCCCCAGCATTTT
- TRBD1 TRBJ1-2 TRBV5-4 CASSLVDRGSYTF TGTGCCAGCAGCTTAGTGGACAGGGGAAGCTACACCTTC